This T cell receptor (beta chain) was sequenced in a study of T cell responses to AZD1222 COVID-19 vaccine. Regarding the study as a whole: Across the whole spike, CD4 TCRs peaked at regions 160-218 and 743-854.

Germline loops: CDR1 DFQATT, CDR2 SNEGSKA (reference sequence). V gave up 3 bases and J gave up 0 bases; unmatched junction bases: 4. The CDR3 is 14 amino acids. On this clone itself: The antigen remains undetermined.

Measured with immunoSEQ multiplex PCR; TCRdb has only the in-frame clones, and not every one. The table has 150,000 to 200,000 clones, 88% seen once. This TCR derives from an adult in good health. This rearrangement joins TRBV20-1 to TRBJ2-7, with 8 bases identical to TRBD2. The specimen was peripheral blood, collected on day 0 of AZD1222 vaccination. This chain's CDR3 is CSASYGGDSYEQYF. In DNA, the CDR3 is TGCAGTGCTAGTTACGGGGGGGACTCCTACGAGCAGTACTTC.